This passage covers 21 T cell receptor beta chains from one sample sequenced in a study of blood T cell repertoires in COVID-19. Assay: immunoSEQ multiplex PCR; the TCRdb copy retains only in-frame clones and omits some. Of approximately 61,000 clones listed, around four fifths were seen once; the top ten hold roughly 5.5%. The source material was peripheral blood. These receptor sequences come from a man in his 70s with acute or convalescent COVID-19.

The CDR3: CASSPQPGLAGYNEQFF. In nucleotides, the CDR3 is TGTGCCAGCAGCCCACAACCAGGACTAGCGGGCTACAATGAGCAGTTCTTC. The chain employs TRBV5-6 and TRBJ2-1; 11 bases align to TRBD2. The CDR3 length is 17 residues. Germline values: CDR1 SGHDT, CDR2 YYEEEE. Trimming removed 4 bases from V and 3 bases from J; junction bases left unmatched: 9.

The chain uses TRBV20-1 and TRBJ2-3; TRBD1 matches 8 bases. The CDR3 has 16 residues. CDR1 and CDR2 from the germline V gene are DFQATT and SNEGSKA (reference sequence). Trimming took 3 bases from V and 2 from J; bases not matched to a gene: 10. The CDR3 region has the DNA TGCAGTGCTAGTTCAGCTAGGACAGGGTCCACAGATACGCAGTATTTT. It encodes CSASSARTGSTDTQYF.

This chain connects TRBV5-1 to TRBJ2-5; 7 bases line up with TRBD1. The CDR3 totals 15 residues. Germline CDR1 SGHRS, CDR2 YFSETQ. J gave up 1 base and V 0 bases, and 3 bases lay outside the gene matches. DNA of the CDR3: TGCGCCAGCAGCTTGGTCGGGACAGTCCAAGAGACCCAGTACTTC. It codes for CASSLVGTVQETQYF.

This CDR3 reads CASSPITETGELFF. The CDR3 bases are TGTGCCAGCAGCCCCATCACGGAGACCGGGGAGCTGTTTTTT. The J gene is TRBJ2-2, the V gene TRBV6-5; no firm D call. Trimming removed 6 bases from V and 5 bases from J, with 13 bases in between. The CDR3 sequence is 14 residues long. From germline, CDR1 is MNHEY and CDR2 SVGAGI.

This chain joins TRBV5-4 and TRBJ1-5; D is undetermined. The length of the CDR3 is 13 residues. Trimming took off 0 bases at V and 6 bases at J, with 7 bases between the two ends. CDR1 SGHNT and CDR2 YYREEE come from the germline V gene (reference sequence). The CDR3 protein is CASSLDPFQPQHF. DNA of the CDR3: TGTGCCAGCAGCTTGGATCCTTTTCAGCCCCAGCATTTT.

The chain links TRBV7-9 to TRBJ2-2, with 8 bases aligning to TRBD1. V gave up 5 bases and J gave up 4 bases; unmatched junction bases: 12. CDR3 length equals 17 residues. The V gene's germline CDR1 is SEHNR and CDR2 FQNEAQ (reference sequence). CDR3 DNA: TGTGCCAGCAGCCCCCCCAGGACAGGGTCGGTCACCGGGGAGCTGTTTTTT. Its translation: CASSPPRTGSVTGELFF. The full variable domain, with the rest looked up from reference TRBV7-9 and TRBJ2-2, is DTGVSQNPRHKITKRGQNVTFRCDPISEHNRLYWYRQTLGQGPEFLTYFQNEAQLEKSRLLSDRFSAERPKGSFSTLEIQRTEQGDSAMYLCASSPPRTGSVTGELFFGEGSRLTVL.

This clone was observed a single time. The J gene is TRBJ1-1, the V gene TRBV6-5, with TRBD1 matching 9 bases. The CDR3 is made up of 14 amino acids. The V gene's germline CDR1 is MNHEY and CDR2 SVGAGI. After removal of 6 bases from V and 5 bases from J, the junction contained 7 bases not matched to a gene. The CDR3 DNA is TGTGCCAGCAGCTCACAGGGGGCAGAGACTGAAGCTTTCTTT. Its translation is CASSSQGAETEAFF.

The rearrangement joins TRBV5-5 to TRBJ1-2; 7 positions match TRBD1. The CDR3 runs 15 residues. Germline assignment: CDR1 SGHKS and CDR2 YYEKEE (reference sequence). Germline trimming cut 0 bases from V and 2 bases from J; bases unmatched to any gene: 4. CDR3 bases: TGTGCCAGCAGCTTGGGTGGGACAGTCAACTATGGCTACACCTTC. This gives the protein CASSLGGTVNYGYTF.

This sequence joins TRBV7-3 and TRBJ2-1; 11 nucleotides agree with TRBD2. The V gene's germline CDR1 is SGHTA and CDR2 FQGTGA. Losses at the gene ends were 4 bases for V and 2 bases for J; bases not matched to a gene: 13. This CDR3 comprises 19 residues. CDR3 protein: CASSSWVGSGGETYNEQFF. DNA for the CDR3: TGTGCCAGCAGCTCCTGGGTCGGTAGCGGGGGGGAGACCTACAATGAGCAGTTCTTC.

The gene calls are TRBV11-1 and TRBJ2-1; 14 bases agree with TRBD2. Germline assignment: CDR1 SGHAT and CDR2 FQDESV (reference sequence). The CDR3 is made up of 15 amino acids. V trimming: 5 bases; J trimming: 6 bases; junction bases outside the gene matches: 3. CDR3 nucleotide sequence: TGTGCCAGCAGCGATGGGACTAGCGGGGGCAATGAGCAGTTCTTC. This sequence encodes CASSDGTSGGNEQFF. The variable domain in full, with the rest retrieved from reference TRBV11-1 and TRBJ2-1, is EAEVAQSPRYKITEKSQAVAFWCDPISGHATLYWYRQILGQGPELLVQFQDESVVDDSQLPKDRFSAERLKGVDSTLKIQPAELGDSAMYLCASSDGTSGGNEQFFGPGTRLTVL.

CDR3: CASSPQTGGTEAFF. DNA for the CDR3: TGTGCCAGCTCACCACAAACAGGGGGGACTGAAGCTTTCTTT. V usage is TRBV18 and J usage is TRBJ1-1, with 8 bases that match TRBD1. V lost 1 base to trimming and J lost 5 bases; unmatched junction nucleotides: 3. The CDR3 runs 14 residues. CDR1 is KGHSH and CDR2 is LQKENI in the germline V gene.

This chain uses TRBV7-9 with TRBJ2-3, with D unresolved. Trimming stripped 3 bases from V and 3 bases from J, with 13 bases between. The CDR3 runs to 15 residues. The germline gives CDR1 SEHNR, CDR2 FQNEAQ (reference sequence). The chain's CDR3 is CASSFGSVRTDTQYF. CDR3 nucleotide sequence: TGTGCCAGCAGCTTCGGGTCGGTTAGGACAGATACGCAGTATTTT.

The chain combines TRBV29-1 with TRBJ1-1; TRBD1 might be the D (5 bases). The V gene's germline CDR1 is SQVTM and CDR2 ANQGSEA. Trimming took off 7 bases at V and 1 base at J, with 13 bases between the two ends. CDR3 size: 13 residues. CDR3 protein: CSAIRQSNTEAFF. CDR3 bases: TGCAGCGCCATAAGACAGTCGAACACTGAAGCTTTCTTT. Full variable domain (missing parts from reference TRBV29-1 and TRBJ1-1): SAVISQKPSRDICQRGTSLTIQCQVDSQVTMMFWYRQQPGQSLTLIATANQGSEATYESGFVIDKFPISRPNLTFSTLTVSNMSPEDSSIYLCSAIRQSNTEAFFGQGTRLTVV.

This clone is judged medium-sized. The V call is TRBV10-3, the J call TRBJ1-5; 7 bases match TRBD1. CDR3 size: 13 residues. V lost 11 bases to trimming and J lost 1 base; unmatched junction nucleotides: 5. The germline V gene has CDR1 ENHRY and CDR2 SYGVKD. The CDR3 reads CAVGTDSNQPQHF. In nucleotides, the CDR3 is TGTGCCGTGGGGACAGACAGCAATCAGCCCCAGCATTTT.

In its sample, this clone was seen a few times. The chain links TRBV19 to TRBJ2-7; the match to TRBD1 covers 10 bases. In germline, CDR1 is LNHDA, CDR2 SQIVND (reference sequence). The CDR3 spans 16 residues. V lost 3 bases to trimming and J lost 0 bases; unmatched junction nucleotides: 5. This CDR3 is CASSIPDRGLSYEQYF. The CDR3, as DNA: TGTGCCAGTAGTATCCCCGACAGGGGGCTCTCCTACGAGCAGTACTTC.

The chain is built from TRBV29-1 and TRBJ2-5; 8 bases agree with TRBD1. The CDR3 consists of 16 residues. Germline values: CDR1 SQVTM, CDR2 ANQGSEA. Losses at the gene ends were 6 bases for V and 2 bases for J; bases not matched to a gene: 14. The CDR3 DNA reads TGCAGCGTCCAGGGGGCCCGAACGGGACAGCAAGAGACCCAGTACTTC. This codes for CSVQGARTGQQETQYF.

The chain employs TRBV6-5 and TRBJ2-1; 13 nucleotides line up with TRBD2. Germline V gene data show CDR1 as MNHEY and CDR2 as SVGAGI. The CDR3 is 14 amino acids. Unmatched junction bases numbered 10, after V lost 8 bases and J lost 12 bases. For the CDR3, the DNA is TGTGCCAGCGCCGGACTAGCGGGGGTTAGGGGGCAGTTCTTC. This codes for CASAGLAGVRGQFF.

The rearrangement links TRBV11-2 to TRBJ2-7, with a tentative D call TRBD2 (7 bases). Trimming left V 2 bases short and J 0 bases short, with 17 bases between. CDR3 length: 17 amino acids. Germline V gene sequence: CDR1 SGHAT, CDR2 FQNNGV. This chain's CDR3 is CASSLRKGGGSSYEQYF. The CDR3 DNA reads TGTGCCAGCAGCTTACGGAAGGGGGGGGGTTCCTCCTACGAGCAGTACTTC.

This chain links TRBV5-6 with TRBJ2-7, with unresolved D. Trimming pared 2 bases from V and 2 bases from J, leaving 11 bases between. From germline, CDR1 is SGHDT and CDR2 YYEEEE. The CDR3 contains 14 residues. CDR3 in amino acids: CASSFLMATYEQYF. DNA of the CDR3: TGTGCCAGCAGCTTCCTGATGGCCACCTACGAGCAGTACTTC.

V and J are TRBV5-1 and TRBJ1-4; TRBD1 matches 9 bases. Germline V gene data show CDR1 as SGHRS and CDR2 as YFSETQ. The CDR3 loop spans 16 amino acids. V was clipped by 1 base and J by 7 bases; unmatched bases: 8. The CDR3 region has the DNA TGCGCCAGCAGCTTGCCGACGGGGACAGGGTTTGAAAAACTGTTTTTT. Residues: CASSLPTGTGFEKLFF.

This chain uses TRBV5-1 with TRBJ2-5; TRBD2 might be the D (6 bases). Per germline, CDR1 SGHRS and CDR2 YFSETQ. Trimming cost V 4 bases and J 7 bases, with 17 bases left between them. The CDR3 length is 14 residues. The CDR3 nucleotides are TGCGCCAGCAGCGAGGGTGGAGGGACGGGGACCCAGTACTTC. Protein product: CASSEGGGTGTQYF.